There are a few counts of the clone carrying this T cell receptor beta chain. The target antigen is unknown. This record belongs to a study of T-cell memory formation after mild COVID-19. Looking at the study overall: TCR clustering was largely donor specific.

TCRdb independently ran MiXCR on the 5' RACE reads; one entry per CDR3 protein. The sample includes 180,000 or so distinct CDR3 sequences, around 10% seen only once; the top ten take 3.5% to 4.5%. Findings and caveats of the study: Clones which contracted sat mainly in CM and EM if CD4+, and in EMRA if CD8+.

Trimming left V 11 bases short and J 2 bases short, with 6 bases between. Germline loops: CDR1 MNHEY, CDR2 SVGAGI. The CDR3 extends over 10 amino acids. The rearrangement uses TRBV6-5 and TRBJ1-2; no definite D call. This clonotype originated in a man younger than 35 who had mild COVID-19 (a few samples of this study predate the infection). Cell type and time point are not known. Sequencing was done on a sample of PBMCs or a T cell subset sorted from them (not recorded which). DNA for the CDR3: TGTGCCGCGGGCAACTATGGCTACACCTTC. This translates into CAAGNYGYTF.